This T cell receptor beta chain was captured by sequencing in a study of blood T cell repertoires in COVID-19. The wider study: Sites in the United States, Italy and Spain provided acute and convalescent COVID-19 samples. Nucleic acid was either cDNA or gDNA, and it came from T cells, B-cell-depleted T cells, or PBMCs.

The CDR3 contains 12 residues. Germline V gene sequence: CDR1 LNHDA, CDR2 SQIVND (reference sequence). The V end lost 2 bases, the J end lost 10 bases, and 9 bases lay between the germline ends. In the study's own analysis: From reference gene primer amplification, estimates of nucleated cell counts were derived. Repertoires were generated with immunoSEQ multiplex PCR, while TCRdb's copy carries only in-frame clones and drops some. V and J calls and clone size are copied from that table; D and trimming were computed from the DNA. The sample has a few hundred thousand clones, roughly 87% seen once. Material: peripheral blood. This sequence joins TRBV19 and TRBJ2-1; TRBD1 is a possible D gene (6 bases). The clonotype was recovered from a woman in her 30s with acute or convalescent COVID-19. The CDR3 reads CASSIRGTEQFF. In DNA, the CDR3 is TGTGCCAGTAGTATACGTGGGACAGAGCAGTTCTTC.